The subject of this entry is one T cell receptor beta chain. Its matching antigen is unknown. The V gene's germline CDR1 is SGHTA and CDR2 FQGNSA. V lost 6 bases, J lost 5 bases, and 9 bases stayed unmatched. The CDR3 length is 14 residues. These data originate in a study of cytomegalovirus exposure and HLA in healthy donors. General study results and limits: Across donors, presence/absence analyses took sequencing depth to be roughly uniform.

Researchers ran the PCR with 60 Vbeta and 13 Jbeta primers. How the authors handled the data: Tens of millions of unique TCR beta chains, about 12 million shared, were counted in a later analysis. The table came from immunoSEQ multiplex PCR; TCRdb's copy has only in-frame clones and leaves some out. V, J and clone size reflect that table, while D and trimming were determined from the DNA. The sample has tens of thousands of clones; around nine tenths are singletons. What was sequenced was PBMCs. The chain uses TRBV7-2 and TRBJ1-1; 7 nucleotides agree with TRBD1. The receptor was isolated from a woman aged 18 to 35 in good health and CMV-seronegative. CDR3 bases: TGTGCCAGCAGTTCCATGACAGGGCTTACTGAAGCTTTCTTT. This gives the protein CASSSMTGLTEAFF. Filled out from reference TRBV7-2 and TRBJ1-1, the complete variable domain reads GAGVSQSPSNKVTEKGKDVELRCDPISGHTALYWYRQSLGQGLEFLIYFQGNSAPDKSGLPSDRFSAERTGGSVSTLTIQRTQQEDSAVYLCASSSMTGLTEAFFGQGTRLTVV.